This TCR beta chain appears in the sequencing data of a study of lung T cells in sarcoidosis with Löfgren's syndrome. Across the study: CD4+ T cells build up in sarcoidosis bronchoalveolar lavage fluid. Löfgren's syndrome patients were the main repertoire analysis focus. Study-wide results and caveats: Multiple Löfgren's syndrome patients reportedly shared TRAV12-1 and TRBV2 CDR3 motifs, suggesting public CD4+ TCRs. Löfgren's syndrome patients reportedly showed greatest TRAV12-1 and TRBV2 expansion versus controls.

A note on this clonotype: What it recognizes is unknown. Relative to the germline gene, one junction end is altered; a read error may explain this.

The CDR3 is made up of 14 amino acids. TCRdb recomputed calls from the reads with MiXCR, one row per CDR3 protein. The data show 15,000 to 25,000 distinct CDR3 sequences, about 21% seen once. The sequence came from a human donor with sarcoidosis (Löfgren's syndrome or another form), or a control subject (not recorded which). Sequencing input: CD4+ T cells from bronchoalveolar lavage. The chain links TRBV12-3 or TRBV12-4 to TRBJ2-5, with TRBD1 as a possible D gene (8 bases). Written as DNA, the CDR3 is TGTGCCAGCAGTTTGAGGACAGGGCGGGAGACCCTGTACTTC. Its translation: CASSLRTGRETLYF.